This record looks at one TCR beta chain sequence and its context. As yet, its antigen is unknown. The data were obtained in a study of T cells after yellow fever vaccination. General study results and limits: Across the CD4 and CD8 compartments, a small share of clonotypes was present in both.

Looked up from germline, CDR1 is SGDLS and CDR2 is YYNGEE. This CDR3 contains 13 residues. V dropped 3 bases and J dropped 7 bases, with 11 bases sitting between them. TCRdb ran MiXCR on the 5' RACE reads and lists one entry per CDR3 protein. The sample records about 580,000 distinct CDR3 sequences, around 16% being singletons. Sequencing used PBMCs, obtained 4 to 5 days after the first yellow fever vaccination. V and J are TRBV9 and TRBJ2-4; D possibly matches TRBD1 or TRBD2 (6 bases each). The sequence was collected from a man between 18 and 29 years old who received the YFV17D yellow fever vaccine. The CDR3 nucleotides read TGTGCCAGCAGCGCCTTAGGGGGGAACATTCAGTACTTC. This sequence encodes CASSALGGNIQYF.